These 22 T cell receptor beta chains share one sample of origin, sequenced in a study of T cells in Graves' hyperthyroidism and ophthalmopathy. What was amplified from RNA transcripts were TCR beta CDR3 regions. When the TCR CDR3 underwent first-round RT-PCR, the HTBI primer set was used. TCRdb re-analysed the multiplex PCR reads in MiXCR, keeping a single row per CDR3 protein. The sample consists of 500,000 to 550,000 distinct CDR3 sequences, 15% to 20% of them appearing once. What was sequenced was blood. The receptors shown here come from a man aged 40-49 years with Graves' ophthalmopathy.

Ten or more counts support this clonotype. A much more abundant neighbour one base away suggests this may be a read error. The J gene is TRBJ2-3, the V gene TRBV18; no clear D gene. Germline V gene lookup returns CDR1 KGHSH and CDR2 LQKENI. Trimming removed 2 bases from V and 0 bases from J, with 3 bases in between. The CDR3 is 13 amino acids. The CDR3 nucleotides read TGTGCCAGCTCACCAGCTAGCACAGATACGCAGTATTTT. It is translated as CASSPASTDTQYF.

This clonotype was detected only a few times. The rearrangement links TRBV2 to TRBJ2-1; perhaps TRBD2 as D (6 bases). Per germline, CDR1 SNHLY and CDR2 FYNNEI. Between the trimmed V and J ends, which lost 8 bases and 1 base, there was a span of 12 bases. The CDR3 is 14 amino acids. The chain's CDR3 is CASGGVPSYNEQFF. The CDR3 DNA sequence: TGTGCCAGCGGAGGGGTGCCTTCCTACAATGAGCAGTTCTTC.

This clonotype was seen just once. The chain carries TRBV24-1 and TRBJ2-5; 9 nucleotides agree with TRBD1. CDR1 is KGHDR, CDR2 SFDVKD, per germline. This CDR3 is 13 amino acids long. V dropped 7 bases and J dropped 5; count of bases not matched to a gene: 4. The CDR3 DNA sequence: TGTGCCACCAGGGACAGGGGCGGGGAGACCCAGTACTTC. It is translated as CATRDRGGETQYF.

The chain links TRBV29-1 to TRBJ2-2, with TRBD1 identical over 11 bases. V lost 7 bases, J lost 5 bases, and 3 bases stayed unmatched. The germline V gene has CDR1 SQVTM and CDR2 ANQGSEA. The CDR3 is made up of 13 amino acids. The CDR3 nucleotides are TGCAGCGCAGGACAGGGGGCAACCGGGGAGCTGTTTTTT. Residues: CSAGQGATGELFF.

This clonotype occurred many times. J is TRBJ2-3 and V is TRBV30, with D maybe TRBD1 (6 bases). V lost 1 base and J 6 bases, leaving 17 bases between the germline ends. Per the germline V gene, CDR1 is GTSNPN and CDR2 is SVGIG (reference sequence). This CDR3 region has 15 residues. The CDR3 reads CAWSDQGQGYDTQYF. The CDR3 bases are TGTGCCTGGAGTGATCAAGGGCAGGGGTACGATACGCAGTATTTT.

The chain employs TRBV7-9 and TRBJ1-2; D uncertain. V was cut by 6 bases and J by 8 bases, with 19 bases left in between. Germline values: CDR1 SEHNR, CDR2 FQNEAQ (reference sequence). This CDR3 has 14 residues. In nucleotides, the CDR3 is TGTGCCAGCAGTCCTTACACCGGTAATAGGGGCTACACCTTC. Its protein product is CASSPYTGNRGYTF. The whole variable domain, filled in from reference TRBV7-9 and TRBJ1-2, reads DTGVSQNPRHKITKRGQNVTFRCDPISEHNRLYWYRQTLGQGPEFLTYFQNEAQLEKSRLLSDRFSAERPKGSFSTLEIQRTEQGDSAMYLCASSPYTGNRGYTFGSGTRLTVV.

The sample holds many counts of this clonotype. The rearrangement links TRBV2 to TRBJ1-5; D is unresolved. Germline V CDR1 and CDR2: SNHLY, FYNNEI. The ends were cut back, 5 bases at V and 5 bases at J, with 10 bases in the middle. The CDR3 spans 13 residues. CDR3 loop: CASSLTADQPQHF. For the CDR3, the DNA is TGTGCCAGCAGTCTGACGGCGGATCAGCCCCAGCATTTT.

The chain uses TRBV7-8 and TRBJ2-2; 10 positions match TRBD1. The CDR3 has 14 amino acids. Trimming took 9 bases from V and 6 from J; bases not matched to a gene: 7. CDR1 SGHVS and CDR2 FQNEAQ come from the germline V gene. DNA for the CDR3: TGTGCCAGTAGTCCAGACAGGGGGCCCGGGGAGCTGTTTTTT. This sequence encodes CASSPDRGPGELFF.

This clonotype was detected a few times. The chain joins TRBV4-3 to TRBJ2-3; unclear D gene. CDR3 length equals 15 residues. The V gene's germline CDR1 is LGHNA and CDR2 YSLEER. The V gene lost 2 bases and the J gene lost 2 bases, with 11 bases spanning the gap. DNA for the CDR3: TGCGCCAGCAGCCAACTAGGTTACCCCACAGATACGCAGTATTTT. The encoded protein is CASSQLGYPTDTQYF.

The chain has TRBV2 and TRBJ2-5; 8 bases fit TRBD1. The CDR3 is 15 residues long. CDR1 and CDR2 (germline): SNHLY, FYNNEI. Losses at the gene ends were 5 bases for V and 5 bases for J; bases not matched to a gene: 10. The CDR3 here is CASSTGQGSTETQYF. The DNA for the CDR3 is TGTGCCAGCAGTACCGGACAGGGCTCTACGGAGACCCAGTACTTC.

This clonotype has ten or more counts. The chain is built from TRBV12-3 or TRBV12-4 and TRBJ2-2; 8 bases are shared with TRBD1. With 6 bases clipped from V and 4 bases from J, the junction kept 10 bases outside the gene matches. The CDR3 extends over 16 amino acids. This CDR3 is CASSPRGTGVTGELFF. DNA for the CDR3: TGTGCCAGCAGCCCCAGGGGGACAGGTGTCACCGGGGAGCTGTTTTTT.

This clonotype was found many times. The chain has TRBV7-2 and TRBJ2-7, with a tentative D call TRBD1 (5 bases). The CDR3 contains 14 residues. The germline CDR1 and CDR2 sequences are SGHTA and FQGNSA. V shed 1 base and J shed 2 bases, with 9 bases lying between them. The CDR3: CASSLDPGPYEQYF. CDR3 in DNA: TGTGCCAGCAGCTTAGATCCAGGGCCCTACGAGCAGTACTTC.

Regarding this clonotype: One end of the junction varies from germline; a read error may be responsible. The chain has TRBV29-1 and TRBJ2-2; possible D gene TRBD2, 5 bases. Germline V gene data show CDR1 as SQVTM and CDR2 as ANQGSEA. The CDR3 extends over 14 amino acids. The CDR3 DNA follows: TGCGGCGTTGAGGCGGGCACATCCACCGGGGAGCTGTTTTTT. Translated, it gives CGVEAGTSTGELFF.

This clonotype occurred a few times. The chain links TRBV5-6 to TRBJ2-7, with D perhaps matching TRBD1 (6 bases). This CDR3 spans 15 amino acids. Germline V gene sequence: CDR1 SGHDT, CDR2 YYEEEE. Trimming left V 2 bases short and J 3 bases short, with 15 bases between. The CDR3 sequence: CASSLTGSTNYEQYF. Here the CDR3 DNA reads TGTGCCAGCAGCTTAACAGGGTCGACTAACTACGAGCAGTACTTC.

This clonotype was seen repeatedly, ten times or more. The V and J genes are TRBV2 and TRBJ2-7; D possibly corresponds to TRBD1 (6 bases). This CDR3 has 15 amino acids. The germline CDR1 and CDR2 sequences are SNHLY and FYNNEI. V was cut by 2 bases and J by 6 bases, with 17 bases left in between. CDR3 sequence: CASSEIQGVGGEQYF. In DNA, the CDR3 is TGTGCCAGCAGTGAAATACAGGGTGTCGGCGGCGAGCAGTACTTC.

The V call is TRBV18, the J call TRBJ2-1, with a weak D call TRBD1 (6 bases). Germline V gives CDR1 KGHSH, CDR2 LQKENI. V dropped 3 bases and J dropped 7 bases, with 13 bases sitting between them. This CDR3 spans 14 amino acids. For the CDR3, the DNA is TGTGCCAGCTCACCGATGTGGGGGCAAAATGAGCAGTTCTTC. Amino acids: CASSPMWGQNEQFF.

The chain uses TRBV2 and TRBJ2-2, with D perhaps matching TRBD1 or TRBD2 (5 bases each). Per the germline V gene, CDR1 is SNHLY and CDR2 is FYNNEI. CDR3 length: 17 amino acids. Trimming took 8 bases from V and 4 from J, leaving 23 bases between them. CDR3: CASGLRDARAGTGELFF. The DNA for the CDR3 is TGTGCCAGCGGTCTACGGGATGCCAGGGCCGGCACCGGGGAGCTGTTTTTT.

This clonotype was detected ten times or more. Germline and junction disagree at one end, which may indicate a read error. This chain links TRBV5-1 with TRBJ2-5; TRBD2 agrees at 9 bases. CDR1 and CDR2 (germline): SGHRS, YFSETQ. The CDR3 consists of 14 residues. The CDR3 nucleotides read TGCGCCAGCACCTTGAATAGCGGGAGAGAGACCCAGTACTTC. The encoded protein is CASTLNSGRETQYF.

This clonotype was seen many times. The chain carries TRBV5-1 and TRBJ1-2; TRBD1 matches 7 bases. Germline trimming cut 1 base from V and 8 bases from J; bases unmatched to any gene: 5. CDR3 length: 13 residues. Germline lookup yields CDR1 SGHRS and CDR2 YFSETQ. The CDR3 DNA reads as TGCGCCAGCAGCTTGATGGGACAGTACGGCTACACCTTC. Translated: CASSLMGQYGYTF.

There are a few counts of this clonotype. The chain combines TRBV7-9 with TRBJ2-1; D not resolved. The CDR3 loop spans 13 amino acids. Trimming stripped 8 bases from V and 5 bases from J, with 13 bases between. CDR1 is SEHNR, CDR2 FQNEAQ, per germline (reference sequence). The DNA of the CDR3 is TGTGCCAGCCAATTAGGAGATCACAATGAGCAGTTCTTC. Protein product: CASQLGDHNEQFF.

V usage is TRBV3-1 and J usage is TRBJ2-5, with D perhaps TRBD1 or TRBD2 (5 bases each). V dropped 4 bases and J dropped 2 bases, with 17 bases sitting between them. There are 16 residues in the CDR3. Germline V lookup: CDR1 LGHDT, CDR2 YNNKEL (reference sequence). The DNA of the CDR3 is TGTGCCAGCAGCCGCCGAATTTGGGGGATACAAGAGACCCAGTACTTC. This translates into CASSRRIWGIQETQYF.

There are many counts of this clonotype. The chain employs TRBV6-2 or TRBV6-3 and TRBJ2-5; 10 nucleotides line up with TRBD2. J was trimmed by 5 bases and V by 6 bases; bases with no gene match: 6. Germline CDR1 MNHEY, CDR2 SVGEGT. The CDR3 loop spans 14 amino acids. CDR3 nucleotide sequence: TGTGCCAGCAGACCGGGACTAGCGAAGGAGACCCAGTACTTC. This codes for CASRPGLAKETQYF.